This T cell receptor (beta chain) was observed in a study of CD8 T cells in ankylosing spondylitis. The TCR beta libraries were generated through quantitative 5'-RACE incorporating molecular barcodes. TCRdb fed the 5' RACE reads into MiXCR, producing one record per CDR3 protein. The sample lists 300,000 to 350,000 distinct CDR3 sequences, roughly 20% occurring once. In germline, CDR1 is DFQATT, CDR2 SNEGSKA (reference sequence). V lost 0 bases, J lost 6 bases, and 10 bases lay in between. The CDR3 extends over 13 amino acids. The table lists this clonotype with a few counts. Its cognate antigen is unknown. Study results and limitations: Researchers reportedly found disease-linked clones significantly enriched in matched ankylosing spondylitis synovial fluid.

The genes are TRBV20-1 and TRBJ2-3; D gene unclear. Sequencing input: blood, either unsorted or a sorted T cell fraction (not recorded which). The TCR sequence derives from a female donor with ankylosing spondylitis or in good health (not recorded which). The CDR3 DNA is TGCAGTGCTAGAGATCCCCGGCCGGATACGCAGTATTTT. Amino acids: CSARDPRPDTQYF.